The source of this TCR beta chain is a study of PD-1 blockade in classical Hodgkin lymphoma. Study information: Administration of nivolumab to patients was at 3 mg/kg intravenously every 2 weeks.

This CDR3 contains 13 residues. Germline V gives CDR1 SGDLS, CDR2 YYNGEE. The V end was cut by 0 bases, the J end by 7 bases, with 10 bases between. Remarks on this clone: Its antigen is currently unknown.

Study-level points and caveats: Patients who responded completely had about the same baseline diversity as newly diagnosed patients. CD4+ TCR diversity, unlike CD8+, rose significantly by C4D1.

There was relapse after autologous stem cell transplantation in every patient, and there was variation in brentuximab vedotin exposure. Profiling relied on immunoSEQ multiplex PCR, and the TCRdb table lists in-frame clones only, not all of them. The top ten clones hold about an eighth of a sample with thousands of clones, around 80% of them seen once. Source: peripheral blood mononuclear cells (PBMCs), taken at baseline. V gene TRBV9 combines with J gene TRBJ1-1; no clear D. The origin of this receptor is a human donor with classical Hodgkin lymphoma. Here the CDR3 DNA reads TGTGCCAGCAGCGTAGGGACCCTAGGTGAAGCTTTCTTT. It codes for CASSVGTLGEAFF.